Listed here is a single T cell receptor beta chain. This entry belongs to a study of cytomegalovirus exposure and HLA in healthy donors. This CDR3 contains 15 residues. Between the trimmed V and J ends, which lost 5 bases and 2 bases, there was a span of 13 bases. Germline lookup yields CDR1 LNHDA and CDR2 SQIVND (reference sequence). The PCR had 60 Vbeta and 13 Jbeta primers. Only in-frame clones appear in the TCRdb table, and some are missing; sequencing was by immunoSEQ multiplex PCR. The data contain over 90,000 clones, about 69% of them singletons. The receptor's source is a human donor in good health. The J gene is TRBJ1-5, the V gene TRBV19; weak D call: TRBD1 (5 bases). Sequenced: PBMCs. DNA for the CDR3: TGTGCCAGTAGTTCCAGGGTGACGCGCAATCAGCCCCAGCATTTT. Protein sequence: CASSSRVTRNQPQHF.